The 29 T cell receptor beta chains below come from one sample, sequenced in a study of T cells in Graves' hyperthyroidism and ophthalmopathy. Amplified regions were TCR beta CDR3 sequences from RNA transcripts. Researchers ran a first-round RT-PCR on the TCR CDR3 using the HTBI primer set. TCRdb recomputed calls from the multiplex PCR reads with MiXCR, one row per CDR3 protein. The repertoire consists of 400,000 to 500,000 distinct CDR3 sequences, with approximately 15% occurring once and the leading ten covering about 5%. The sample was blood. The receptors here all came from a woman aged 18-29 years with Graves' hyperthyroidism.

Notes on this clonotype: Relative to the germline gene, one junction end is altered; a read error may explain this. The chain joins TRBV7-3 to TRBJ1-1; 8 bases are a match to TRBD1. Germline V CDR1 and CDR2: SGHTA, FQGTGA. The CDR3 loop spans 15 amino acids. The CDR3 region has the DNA TGTGCCAGCAGCCCGGGACAGGTCCAAGGCACTGAAGCTTCCTTT. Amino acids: CASSPGQVQGTEASF.

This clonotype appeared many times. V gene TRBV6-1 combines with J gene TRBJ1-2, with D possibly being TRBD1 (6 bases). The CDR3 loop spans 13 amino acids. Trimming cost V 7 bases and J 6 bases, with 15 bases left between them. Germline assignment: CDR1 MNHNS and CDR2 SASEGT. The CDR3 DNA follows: TGTGCCAGCACCAGGGAGGGGGGCCATGGCTACACCTTC. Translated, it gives CASTREGGHGYTF.

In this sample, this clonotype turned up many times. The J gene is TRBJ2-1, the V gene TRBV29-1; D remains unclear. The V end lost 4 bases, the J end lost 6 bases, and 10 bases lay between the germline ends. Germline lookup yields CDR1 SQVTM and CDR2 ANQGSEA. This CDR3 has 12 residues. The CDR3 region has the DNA TGCAGCGTTGGAGGCTTGATCAATGAGCAGTTCTTC. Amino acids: CSVGGLINEQFF.

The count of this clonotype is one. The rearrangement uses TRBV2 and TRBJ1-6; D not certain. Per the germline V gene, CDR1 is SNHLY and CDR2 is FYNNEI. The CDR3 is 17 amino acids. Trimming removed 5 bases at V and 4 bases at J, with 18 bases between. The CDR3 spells CASSTPSNGRYNSPLHF. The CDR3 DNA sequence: TGTGCCAGCAGTACTCCGTCGAACGGGAGGTATAATTCACCCCTCCACTTT.

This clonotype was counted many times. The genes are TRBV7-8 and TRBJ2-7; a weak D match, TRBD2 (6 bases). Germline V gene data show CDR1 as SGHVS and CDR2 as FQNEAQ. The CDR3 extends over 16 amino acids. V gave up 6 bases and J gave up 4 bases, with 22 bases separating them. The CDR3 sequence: CASSDRVRTAGYEQYF. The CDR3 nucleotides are TGTGCCAGCAGTGATAGAGTACGGACTGCGGGATACGAGCAGTACTTC.

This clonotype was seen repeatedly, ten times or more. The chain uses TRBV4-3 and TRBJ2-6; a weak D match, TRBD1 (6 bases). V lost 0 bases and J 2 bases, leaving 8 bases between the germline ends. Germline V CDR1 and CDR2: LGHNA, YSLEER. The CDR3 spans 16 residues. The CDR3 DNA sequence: TGCGCCAGCAGCCAAGATGGGGGCGCTGGGGCCAACGTCCTGACTTTC. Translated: CASSQDGGAGANVLTF.

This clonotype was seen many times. DNA of the CDR3: TGTGCCAGCAGTTACTCGAGAGACGGCTACGAGCAGTACTTC. It yields the protein CASSYSRDGYEQYF. V and J are TRBV6-5 and TRBJ2-7; no reliable D call. Trimming cost V 0 bases and J 3 bases, with 9 bases left between them. The germline gives CDR1 MNHEY, CDR2 SVGAGI. CDR3 length: 14 amino acids.

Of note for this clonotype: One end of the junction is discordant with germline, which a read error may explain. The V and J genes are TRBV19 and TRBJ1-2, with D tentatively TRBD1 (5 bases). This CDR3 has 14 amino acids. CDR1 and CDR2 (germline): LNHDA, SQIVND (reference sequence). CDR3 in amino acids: CASSPEAGSYGCTF. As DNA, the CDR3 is TGTGCCAGTAGTCCCGAGGCAGGGTCCTATGGCTGCACCTTC.

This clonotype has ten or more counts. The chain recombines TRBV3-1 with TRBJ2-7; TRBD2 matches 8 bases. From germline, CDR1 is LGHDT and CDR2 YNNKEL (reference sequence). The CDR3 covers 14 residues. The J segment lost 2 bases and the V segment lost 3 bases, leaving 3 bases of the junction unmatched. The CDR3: CASSQKRETYEQYF. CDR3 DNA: TGTGCCAGCAGCCAGAAGCGGGAGACCTACGAGCAGTACTTC.

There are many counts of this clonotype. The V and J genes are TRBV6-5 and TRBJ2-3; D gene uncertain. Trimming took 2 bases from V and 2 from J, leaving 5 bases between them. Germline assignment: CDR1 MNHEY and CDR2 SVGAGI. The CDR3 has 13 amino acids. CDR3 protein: CASSYRATDTQYF. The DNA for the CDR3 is TGTGCCAGCAGTTACAGGGCCACAGATACGCAGTATTTT.

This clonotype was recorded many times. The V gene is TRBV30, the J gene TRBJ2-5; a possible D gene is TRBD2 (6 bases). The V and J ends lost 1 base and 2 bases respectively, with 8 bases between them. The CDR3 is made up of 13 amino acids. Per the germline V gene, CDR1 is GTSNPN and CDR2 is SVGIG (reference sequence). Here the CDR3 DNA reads TGTGCCTGGAGTGGGGGGACTCAAGAGACCCAGTACTTC. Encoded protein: CAWSGGTQETQYF.

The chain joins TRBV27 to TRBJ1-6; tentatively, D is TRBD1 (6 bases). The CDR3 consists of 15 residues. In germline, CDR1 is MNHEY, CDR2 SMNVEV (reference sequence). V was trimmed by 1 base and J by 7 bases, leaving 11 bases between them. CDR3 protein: CASSLYTGTNSPLHF. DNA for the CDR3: TGTGCCAGCAGTTTATATACAGGGACAAATTCACCCCTCCACTTT.

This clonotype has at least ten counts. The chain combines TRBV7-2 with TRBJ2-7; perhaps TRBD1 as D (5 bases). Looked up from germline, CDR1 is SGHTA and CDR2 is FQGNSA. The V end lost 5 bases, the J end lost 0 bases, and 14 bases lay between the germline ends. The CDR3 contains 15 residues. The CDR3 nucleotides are TGTGCCAGCAGCGAAGTACGGACAAGCTCCTACGAGCAGTACTTC. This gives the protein CASSEVRTSSYEQYF.

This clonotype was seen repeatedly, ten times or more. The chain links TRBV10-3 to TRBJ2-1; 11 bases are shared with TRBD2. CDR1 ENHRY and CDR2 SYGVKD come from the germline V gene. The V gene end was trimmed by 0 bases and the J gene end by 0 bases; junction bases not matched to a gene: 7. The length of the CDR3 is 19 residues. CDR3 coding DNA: TGTGCCATCAGTGAGTCCGGGACTAGCGGATCCCACTCCTACAATGAGCAGTTCTTC. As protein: CAISESGTSGSHSYNEQFF.

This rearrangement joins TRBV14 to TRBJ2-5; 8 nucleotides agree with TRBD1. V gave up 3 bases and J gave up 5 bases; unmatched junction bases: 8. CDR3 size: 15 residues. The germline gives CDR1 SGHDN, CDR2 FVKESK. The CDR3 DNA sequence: TGTGCCAGCAGCCAGTTAACAGGGGGTGCTGAGACCCAGTACTTC. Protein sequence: CASSQLTGGAETQYF.

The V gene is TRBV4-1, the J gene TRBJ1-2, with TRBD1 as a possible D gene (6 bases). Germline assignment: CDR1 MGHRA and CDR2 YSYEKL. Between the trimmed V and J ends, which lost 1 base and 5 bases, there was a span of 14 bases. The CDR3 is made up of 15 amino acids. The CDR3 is CASSQGTATLYGYTF. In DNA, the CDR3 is TGCGCCAGCAGCCAAGGGACAGCCACCCTATATGGCTACACCTTC.

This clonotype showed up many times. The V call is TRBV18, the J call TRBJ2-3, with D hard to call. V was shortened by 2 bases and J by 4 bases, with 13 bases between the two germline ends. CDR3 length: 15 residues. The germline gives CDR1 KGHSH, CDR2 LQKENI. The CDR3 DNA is TGTGCCAGCTCACCAGAGGCCTACACCCCAGATACGCAGTATTTT. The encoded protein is CASSPEAYTPDTQYF.

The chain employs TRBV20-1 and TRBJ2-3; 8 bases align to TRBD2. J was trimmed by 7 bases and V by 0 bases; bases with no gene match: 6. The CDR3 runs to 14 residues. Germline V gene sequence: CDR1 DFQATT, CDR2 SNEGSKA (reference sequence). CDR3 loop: CSARDRLAGNTQYF. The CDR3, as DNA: TGCAGTGCTAGAGATCGCCTAGCGGGCAATACGCAGTATTTT.

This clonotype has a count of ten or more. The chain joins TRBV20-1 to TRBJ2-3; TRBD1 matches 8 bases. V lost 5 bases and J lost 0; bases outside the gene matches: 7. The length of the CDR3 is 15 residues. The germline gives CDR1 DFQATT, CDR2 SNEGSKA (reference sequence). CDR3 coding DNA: TGCAGTGCTCTAGACAGGGGTACTAGCACAGATACGCAGTATTTT. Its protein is CSALDRGTSTDTQYF.

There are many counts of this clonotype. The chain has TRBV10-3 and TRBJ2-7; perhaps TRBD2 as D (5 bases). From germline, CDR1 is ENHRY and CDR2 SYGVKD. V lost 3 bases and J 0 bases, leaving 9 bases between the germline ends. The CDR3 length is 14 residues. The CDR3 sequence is CAISDDRDSYEQYF. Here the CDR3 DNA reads TGTGCCATCAGTGACGATCGGGACTCCTACGAGCAGTACTTC.

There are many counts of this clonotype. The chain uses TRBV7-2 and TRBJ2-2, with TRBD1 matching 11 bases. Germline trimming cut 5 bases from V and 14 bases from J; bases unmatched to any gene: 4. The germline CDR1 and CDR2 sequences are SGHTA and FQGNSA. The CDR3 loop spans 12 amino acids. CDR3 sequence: CASSTRTGGLFF. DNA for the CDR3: TGTGCCAGCAGCACTAGGACAGGGGGCCTGTTTTTT.

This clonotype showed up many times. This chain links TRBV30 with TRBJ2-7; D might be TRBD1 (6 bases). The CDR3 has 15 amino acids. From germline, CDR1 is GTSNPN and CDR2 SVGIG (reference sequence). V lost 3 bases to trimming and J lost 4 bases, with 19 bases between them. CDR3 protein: CAWRNRADATYEQYF. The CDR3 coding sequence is TGTGCCTGGAGAAACAGGGCAGACGCTACGTACGAGCAGTACTTC.

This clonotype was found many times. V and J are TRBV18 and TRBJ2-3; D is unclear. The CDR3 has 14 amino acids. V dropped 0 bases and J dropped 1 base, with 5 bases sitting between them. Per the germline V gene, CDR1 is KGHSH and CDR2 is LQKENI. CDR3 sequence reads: CASSPPAGTDTQYF. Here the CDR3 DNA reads TGTGCCAGCTCACCACCGGCAGGCACAGATACGCAGTATTTT.

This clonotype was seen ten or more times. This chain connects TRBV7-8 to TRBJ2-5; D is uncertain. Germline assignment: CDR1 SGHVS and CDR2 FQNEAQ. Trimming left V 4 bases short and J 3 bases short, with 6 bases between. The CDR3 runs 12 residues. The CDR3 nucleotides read TGTGCCAGCAGCTCCTCCGAAGAGACCCAGTACTTC. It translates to CASSSSEETQYF. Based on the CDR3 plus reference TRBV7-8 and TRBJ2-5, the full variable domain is GAGVSQSPRYKVAKRGQDVALRCDPISGHVSLFWYQQALGQGPEFLTYFQNEAQLDKSGLPSDRFFAERPEGSVSTLKIQRTQQEDSAVYLCASSSSEETQYFGPGTRLLVL.

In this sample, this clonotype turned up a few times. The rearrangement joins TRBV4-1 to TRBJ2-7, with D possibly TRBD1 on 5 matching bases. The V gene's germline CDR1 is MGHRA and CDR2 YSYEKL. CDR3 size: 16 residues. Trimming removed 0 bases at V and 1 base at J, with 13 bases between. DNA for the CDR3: TGCGCCAGCAGCCAAGACGTGGCAGGGTATTCCTACGAGCAGTACTTC. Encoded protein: CASSQDVAGYSYEQYF.

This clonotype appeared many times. The CDR3 reads CSVLSWRGGMVRVLQETQYF. For the CDR3, the DNA is TGCAGCGTCCTCAGTTGGAGAGGGGGGATGGTAAGGGTGCTACAAGAGACCCAGTACTTC. The V gene is TRBV29-1, the J gene TRBJ2-5; D tentatively reads TRBD1 or TRBD2 (6 bases each). Trimming cost V 6 bases and J 2 bases, with 34 bases left between them. The CDR3 loop spans 20 amino acids. Germline loops: CDR1 SQVTM, CDR2 ANQGSEA.

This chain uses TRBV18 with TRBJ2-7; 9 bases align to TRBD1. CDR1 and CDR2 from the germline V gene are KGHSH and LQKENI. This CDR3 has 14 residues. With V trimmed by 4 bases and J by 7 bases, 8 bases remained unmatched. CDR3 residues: CASSQPDRGDEQYF. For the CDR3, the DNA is TGTGCCAGCTCACAGCCGGACAGGGGCGATGAGCAGTACTTC.

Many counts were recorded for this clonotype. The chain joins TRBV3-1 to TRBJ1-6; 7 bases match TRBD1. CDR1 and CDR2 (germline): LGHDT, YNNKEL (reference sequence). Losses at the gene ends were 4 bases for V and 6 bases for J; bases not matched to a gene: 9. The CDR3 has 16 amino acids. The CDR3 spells CASSPIHRGGNSPLHF. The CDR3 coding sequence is TGTGCCAGCAGCCCGATACACAGGGGTGGTAATTCACCCCTCCACTTT. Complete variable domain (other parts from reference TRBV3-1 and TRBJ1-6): DTAVSQTPKYLVTQMGNDKSIKCEQNLGHDTMYWYKQDSKKFLKIMFSYNNKELIINETVPNRFSPKSPDKAHLNLHINSLELGDSAVYFCASSPIHRGGNSPLHFGNGTRLTVT.

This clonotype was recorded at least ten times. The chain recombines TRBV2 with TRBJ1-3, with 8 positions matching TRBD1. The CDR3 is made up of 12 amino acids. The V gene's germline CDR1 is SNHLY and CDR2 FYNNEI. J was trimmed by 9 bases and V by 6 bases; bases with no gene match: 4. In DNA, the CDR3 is TGTGCCAGCAGGGGGACAGGCCGCACCATATATTTT. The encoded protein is CASRGTGRTIYF.